The clone carrying this TCR beta chain was detected many times. The TCR beta CDR3 regions underwent amplification using RNA transcripts as the source. The HTBI primer set served for first-round RT-PCR of the TCR CDR3. TCRdb itself ran the multiplex PCR reads through MiXCR, one entry per CDR3 protein. The sample consists of about 350,000 distinct CDR3 sequences, more than 11% of them appearing once. The data belong to a study of T cells in Graves' hyperthyroidism and ophthalmopathy. Background on the study: Staff took peripheral blood when the initial diagnosis was made, before any treatment began.

This clonotype was sampled from a woman in her 30s with Graves' hyperthyroidism. The sequencing sample was made of blood.

This chain's CDR3 is CAWRVGAEDGYTF. The DNA for the CDR3 is TGTGCCTGGAGGGTCGGAGCGGAGGATGGCTACACCTTC. The V and J genes are TRBV30 and TRBJ1-2; D unclear. The V gene's germline CDR1 is GTSNPN and CDR2 SVGIG (reference sequence). The CDR3 has 13 amino acids. With 3 bases removed from V and 6 bases from J, the gap between germline ends came to 14 bases. Full variable domain (remainder filled in from reference TRBV30 and TRBJ1-2): SQTIHQWPATLVQPVGSPLSLECTVEGTSNPNLYWYRQAAGRGLQLLFYSVGIGQISSEVPQNLSASRPQDRQFILSSKKLLLSDSGFYLCAWRVGAEDGYTFGSGTRLTVV.